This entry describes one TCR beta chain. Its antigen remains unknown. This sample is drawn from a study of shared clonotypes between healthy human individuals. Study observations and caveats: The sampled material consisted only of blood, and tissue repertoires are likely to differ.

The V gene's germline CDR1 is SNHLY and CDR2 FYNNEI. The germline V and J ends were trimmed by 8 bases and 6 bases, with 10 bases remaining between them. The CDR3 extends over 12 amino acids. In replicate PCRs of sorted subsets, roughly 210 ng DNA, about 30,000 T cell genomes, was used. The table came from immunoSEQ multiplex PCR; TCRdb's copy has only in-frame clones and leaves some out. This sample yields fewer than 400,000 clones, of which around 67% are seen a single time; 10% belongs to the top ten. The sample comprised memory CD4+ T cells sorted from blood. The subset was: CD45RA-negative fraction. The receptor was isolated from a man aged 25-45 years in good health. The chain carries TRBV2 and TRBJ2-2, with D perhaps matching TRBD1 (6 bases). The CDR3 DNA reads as TGTGCCAGCCACGAGGGGGCCGGGGAGCTGTTTTTT. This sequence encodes CASHEGAGELFF.